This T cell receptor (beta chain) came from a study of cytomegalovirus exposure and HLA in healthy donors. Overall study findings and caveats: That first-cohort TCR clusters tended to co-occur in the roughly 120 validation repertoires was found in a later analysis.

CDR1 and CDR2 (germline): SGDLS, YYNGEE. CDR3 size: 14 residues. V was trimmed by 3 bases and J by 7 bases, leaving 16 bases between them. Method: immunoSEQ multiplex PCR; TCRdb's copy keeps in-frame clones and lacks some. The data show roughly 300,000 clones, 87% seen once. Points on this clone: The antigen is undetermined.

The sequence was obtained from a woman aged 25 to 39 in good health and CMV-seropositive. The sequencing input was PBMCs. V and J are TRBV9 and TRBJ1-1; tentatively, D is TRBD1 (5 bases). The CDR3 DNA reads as TGTGCCAGCAGCGCCAGGGAGGGTGTTGGTGAAGCTTTCTTT. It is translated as CASSAREGVGEAFF.